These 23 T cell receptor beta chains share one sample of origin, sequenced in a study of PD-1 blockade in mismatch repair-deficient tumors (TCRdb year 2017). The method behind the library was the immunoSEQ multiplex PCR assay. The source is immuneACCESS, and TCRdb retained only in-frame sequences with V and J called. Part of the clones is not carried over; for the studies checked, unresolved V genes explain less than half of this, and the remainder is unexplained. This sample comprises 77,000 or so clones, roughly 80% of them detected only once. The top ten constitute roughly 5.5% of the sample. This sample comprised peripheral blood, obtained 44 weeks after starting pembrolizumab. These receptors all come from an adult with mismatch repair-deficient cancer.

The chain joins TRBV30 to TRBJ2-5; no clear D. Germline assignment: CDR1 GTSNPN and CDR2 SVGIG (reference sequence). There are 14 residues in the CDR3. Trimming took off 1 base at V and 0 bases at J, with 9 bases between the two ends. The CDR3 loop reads CAWSGSDHQETQYF. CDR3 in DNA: TGTGCCTGGAGTGGGTCAGATCACCAAGAGACCCAGTACTTC.

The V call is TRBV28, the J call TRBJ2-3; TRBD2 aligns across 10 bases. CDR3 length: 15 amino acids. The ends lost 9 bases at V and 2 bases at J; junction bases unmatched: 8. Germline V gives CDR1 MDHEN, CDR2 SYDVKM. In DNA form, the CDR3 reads TGTGCCAGTACTACTAGCGGGATCTACACAGATACGCAGTATTTT. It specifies CASTTSGIYTDTQYF.

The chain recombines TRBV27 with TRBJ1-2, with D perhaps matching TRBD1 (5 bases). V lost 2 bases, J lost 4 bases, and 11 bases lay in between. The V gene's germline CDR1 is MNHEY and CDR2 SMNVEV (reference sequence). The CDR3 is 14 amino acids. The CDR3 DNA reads TGTGCCAGCAGTTTAGTAGGGGCGGGCTATGGCTACACCTTC. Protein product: CASSLVGAGYGYTF.

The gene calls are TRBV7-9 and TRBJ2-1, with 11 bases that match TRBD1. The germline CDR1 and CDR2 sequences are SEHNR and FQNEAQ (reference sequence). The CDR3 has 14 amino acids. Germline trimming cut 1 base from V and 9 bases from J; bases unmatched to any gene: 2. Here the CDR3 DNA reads TGTGCCAGCAGCTTAGTGGGGACAGGGGGTGAGCAGTTCTTC. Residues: CASSLVGTGGEQFF.

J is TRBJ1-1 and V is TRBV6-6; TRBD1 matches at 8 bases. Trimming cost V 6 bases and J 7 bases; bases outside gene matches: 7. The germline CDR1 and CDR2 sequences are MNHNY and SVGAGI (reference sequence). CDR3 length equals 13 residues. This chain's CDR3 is CASSFSGTGEAFF. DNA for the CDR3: TGTGCCAGCAGCTTTTCAGGGACAGGTGAAGCTTTCTTT.

The CDR3 region has the DNA TGCGCCAGCAGCTTGAGGGATATTACCTACGAGCAGTACTTC. It is translated as CASSLRDITYEQYF. The J gene is TRBJ2-7, the V gene TRBV5-1; no definite D call. This CDR3 is built from 14 residues. V was cut by 1 base and J by 2 bases, with 10 bases left in between. Germline V gives CDR1 SGHRS, CDR2 YFSETQ.

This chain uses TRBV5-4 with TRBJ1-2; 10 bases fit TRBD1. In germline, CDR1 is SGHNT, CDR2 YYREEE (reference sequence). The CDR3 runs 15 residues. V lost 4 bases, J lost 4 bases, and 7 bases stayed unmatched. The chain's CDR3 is CASSRQGAGSYGYTF. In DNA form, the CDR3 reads TGTGCCAGCAGCCGACAGGGGGCCGGTAGCTATGGCTACACCTTC.

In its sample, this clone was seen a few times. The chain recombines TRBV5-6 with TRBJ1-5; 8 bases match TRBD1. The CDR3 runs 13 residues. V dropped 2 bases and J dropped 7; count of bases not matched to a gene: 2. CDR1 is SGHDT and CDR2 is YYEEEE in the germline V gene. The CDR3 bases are TGTGCCAGCAGCTTAGACAGGGGCCAGCCCCAGCATTTT. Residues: CASSLDRGQPQHF. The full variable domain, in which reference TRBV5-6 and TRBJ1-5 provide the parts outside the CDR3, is DAGVTQSPTHLIKTRGQQVTLRCSPKSGHDTVSWYQQALGQGPQFIFQYYEEEERQRGNFPDRFSGHQFPNYSSELNVNALLLGDSALYLCASSLDRGQPQHFGDGTRLSIL.

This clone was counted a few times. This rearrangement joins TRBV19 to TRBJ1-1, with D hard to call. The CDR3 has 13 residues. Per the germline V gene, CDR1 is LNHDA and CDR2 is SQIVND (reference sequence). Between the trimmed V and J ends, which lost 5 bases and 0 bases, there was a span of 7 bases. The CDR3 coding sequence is TGTGCCAGTAGTGTCACGATGAACACTGAAGCTTTCTTT. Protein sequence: CASSVTMNTEAFF.

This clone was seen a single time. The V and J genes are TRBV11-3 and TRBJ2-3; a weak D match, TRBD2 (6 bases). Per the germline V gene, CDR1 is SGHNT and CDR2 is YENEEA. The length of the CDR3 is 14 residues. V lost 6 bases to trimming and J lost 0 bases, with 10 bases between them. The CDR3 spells CASRLSGSTDTQYF. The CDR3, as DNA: TGTGCCAGCAGACTGAGCGGGAGCACAGATACGCAGTATTTT.

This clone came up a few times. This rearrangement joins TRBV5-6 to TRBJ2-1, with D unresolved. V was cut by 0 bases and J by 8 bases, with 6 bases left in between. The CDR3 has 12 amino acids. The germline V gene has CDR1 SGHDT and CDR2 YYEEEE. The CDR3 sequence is CASSLAPDEQFF. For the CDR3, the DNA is TGTGCCAGCAGCTTGGCCCCTGATGAGCAGTTCTTC.

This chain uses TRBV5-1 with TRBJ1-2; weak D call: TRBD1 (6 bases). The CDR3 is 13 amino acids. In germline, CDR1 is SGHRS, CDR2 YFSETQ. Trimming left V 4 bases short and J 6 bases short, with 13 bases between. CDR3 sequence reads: CASSVGQNDGYTF. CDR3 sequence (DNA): TGCGCCAGCAGCGTAGGACAGAACGATGGCTACACCTTC.

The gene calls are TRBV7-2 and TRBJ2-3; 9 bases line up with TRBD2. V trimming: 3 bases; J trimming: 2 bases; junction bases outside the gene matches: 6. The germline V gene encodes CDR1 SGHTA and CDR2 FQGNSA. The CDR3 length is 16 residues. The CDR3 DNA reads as TGTGCCAGCAGCTTCTTAGCGGGGGCAGTCACAGATACGCAGTATTTT. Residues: CASSFLAGAVTDTQYF.

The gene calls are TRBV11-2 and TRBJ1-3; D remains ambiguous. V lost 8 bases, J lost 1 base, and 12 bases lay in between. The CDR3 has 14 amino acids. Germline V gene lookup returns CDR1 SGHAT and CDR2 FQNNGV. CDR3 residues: CASRSTRSGNTIYF. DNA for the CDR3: TGTGCCAGCCGATCGACTCGATCTGGAAACACCATATATTTT.

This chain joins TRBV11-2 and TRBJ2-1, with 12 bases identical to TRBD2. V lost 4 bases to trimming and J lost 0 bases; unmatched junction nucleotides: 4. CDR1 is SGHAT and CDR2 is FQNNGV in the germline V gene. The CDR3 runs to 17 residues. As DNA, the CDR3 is TGTGCCAGCAGCTCGGGACTAGCGGGCAGCTCCTACAATGAGCAGTTCTTC. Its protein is CASSSGLAGSSYNEQFF. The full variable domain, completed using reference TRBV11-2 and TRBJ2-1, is EAGVAQSPRYKIIEKRQSVAFWCNPISGHATLYWYQQILGQGPKLLIQFQNNGVVDDSQLPKDRFSAERLKGVDSTLKIQPAKLEDSAVYLCASSSGLAGSSYNEQFFGPGTRLTVL.

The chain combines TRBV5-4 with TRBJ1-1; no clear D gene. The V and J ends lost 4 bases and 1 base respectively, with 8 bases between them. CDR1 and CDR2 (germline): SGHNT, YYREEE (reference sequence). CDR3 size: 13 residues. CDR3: CASSQAGNTEAFF. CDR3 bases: TGTGCCAGCAGCCAAGCGGGGAACACTGAAGCTTTCTTT.

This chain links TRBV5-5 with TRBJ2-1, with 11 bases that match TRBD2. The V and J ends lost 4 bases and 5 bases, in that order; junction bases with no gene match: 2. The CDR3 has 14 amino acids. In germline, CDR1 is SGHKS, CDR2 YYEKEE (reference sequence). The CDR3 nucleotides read TGTGCCAGCAGCCCGACTAGCGGGAACAATGAGCAGTTCTTC. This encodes CASSPTSGNNEQFF.

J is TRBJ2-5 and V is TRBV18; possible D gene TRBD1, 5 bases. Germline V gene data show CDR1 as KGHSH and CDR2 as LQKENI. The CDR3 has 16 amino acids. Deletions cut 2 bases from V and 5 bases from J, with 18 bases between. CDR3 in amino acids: CASSPGKGSKEETQYF. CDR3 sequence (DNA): TGTGCCAGCTCACCAGGGAAGGGGTCAAAGGAGGAGACCCAGTACTTC.

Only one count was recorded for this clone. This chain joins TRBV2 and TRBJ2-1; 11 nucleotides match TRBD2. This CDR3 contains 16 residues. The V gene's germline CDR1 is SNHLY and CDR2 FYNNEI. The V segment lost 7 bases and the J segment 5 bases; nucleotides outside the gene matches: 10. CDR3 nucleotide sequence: TGTGCCAGCACCAGGACTAGCGGGTTGGGGAACAATGAGCAGTTCTTC. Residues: CASTRTSGLGNNEQFF.

Written as DNA, the CDR3 is TGTGCCAGCAGTGACCGGACAGGGAGAAGCGCTTTCTTT. Translating it yields CASSDRTGRSAFF. The chain combines TRBV6-1 with TRBJ1-1; the match to TRBD1 covers 8 bases. Germline loops: CDR1 MNHNS, CDR2 SASEGT. The CDR3 covers 13 residues. Unmatched junction bases numbered 8, after V lost 3 bases and J lost 11 bases.

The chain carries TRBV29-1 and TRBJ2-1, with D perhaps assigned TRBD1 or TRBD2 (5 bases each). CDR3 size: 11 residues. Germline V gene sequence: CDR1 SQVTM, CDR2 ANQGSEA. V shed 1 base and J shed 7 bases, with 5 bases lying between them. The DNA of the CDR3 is TGCAGCGTTGAAGGGGGGAATGAGCAGTTCTTC. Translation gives CSVEGGNEQFF.

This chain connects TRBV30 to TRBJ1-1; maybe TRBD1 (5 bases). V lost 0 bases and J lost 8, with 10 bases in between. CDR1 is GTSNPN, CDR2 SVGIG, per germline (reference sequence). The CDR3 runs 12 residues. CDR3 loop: CAWSVGLSEAFF. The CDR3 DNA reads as TGTGCCTGGAGTGTGGGACTTTCGGAAGCTTTCTTT.

In nucleotides, the CDR3 is TGTGCCAGCAGCTTCGGGACAGGGGATATTCAGTACTTC. Its translation: CASSFGTGDIQYF. The chain links TRBV5-6 to TRBJ2-4; 10 bases map to TRBD1. J lost 10 bases, V lost 2 bases, and 3 bases had no gene match. The CDR3 extends over 13 amino acids. Germline CDR1 is SGHDT and CDR2 is YYEEEE.